This TCR beta chain was identified in a study of somatic mutations in cytotoxic T cells in rheumatoid arthritis. Positive selection with magnetic beads achieved the isolation of CD4+ and CD8+ cells, followed by a flow cytometry check of purity. The CDR3 contains 13 residues. Per germline, CDR1 MNHEY and CDR2 SMNVEV (reference sequence). The V end lost 2 bases, the J end lost 10 bases, and 12 bases lay between the germline ends. TCRdb's copy holds only in-frame clones and misses some; the assay was immunoSEQ multiplex PCR. The sample has about 10,000 clones; about 85% are singletons. Study-wide results and limits: About an eighth of the roughly 60 patients had a largest CD8+ clone above 20% of CD8+ cells. Age was associated with higher CD8+ clonality in rheumatoid arthritis patients, not in healthy controls.

Points on this clone: The antigen is undetermined.

The sequence came from an adult with rheumatoid arthritis. The sample comprised CD8+ T cells sorted from blood. V and J are TRBV27 and TRBJ2-1, with D possibly being TRBD2 (5 bases). The CDR3 loop reads CASSLQLGREQFF. In DNA form, the CDR3 reads TGTGCCAGCAGTTTACAACTAGGGCGGGAGCAGTTCTTC.